The 32 T cell receptor beta chains presented below share a single source sample, sequenced in a study of beta chain features in type 1 diabetes. Study-wide results and caveats: The study found moderately but significantly shorter TCRB CDR3s in all four CD4+ subsets of Type 1 diabetes patients.

These TCRs' antigens remain unknown. Every bit of the isolated RNA underwent reverse transcription, so sequencing read expressed TCRB transcripts. The table came from immunoSEQ multiplex PCR; TCRdb's copy has only in-frame clones and leaves some out. The sample shows approximately 730,000 clones, 13% of them seen only once. What was sequenced was naive CD4+ T cells from blood. The receptors were gathered from a young man with type 1 diabetes.

The chain combines TRBV6-5 with TRBJ2-1, with no clear D. Germline values: CDR1 MNHEY, CDR2 SVGAGI. This CDR3 has 13 amino acids. The V end was cut by 2 bases, the J end by 5 bases, with 7 bases between. The CDR3 loop is CASSYAHDNEQFF. The CDR3 DNA reads as TGTGCCAGCAGTTACGCCCACGACAATGAGCAGTTCTTC.

J is TRBJ2-2 and V is TRBV6-5, with no clear D. The CDR3 totals 15 residues. From germline, CDR1 is MNHEY and CDR2 SVGAGI. V lost 0 bases and J lost 0, with 5 bases in between. The CDR3 DNA follows: TGTGCCAGCAGTTACTCCCCACCGAACACCGGGGAGCTGTTTTTT. Its translation: CASSYSPPNTGELFF.

In this sample, this clone turned up a few times. The chain employs TRBV30 and TRBJ2-2, with D perhaps TRBD1 (6 bases). Germline V gene sequence: CDR1 GTSNPN, CDR2 SVGIG (reference sequence). V lost 2 bases and J 5 bases, leaving 9 bases between the germline ends. The CDR3 spans 13 residues. The CDR3 is CAWSTQGTGELFF. The DNA of the CDR3 is TGTGCCTGGAGTACCCAGGGGACCGGGGAGCTGTTTTTT.

The chain uses TRBV5-6 and TRBJ1-3; unclear D gene. The CDR3 runs to 13 residues. The V end was cut by 0 bases, the J end by 4 bases, with 5 bases between. Germline lookup yields CDR1 SGHDT and CDR2 YYEEEE. CDR3 bases: TGTGCCAGCAGCTTGGTATCCGGAAACACCATATATTTT. It encodes CASSLVSGNTIYF.

In its sample, this clone was seen a few times. V is TRBV10-3 and J is TRBJ1-1; 7 nucleotides agree with TRBD1. V was pared by 7 bases and J by 5 bases, with 13 bases of the junction left unmatched. The CDR3 runs 15 residues. From germline, CDR1 is ENHRY and CDR2 SYGVKD. CDR3 residues: CAIKGTGVGKTEAFF. As DNA, the CDR3 is TGTGCCATCAAGGGTACAGGGGTGGGAAAGACTGAAGCTTTCTTT.

This clone was counted between two and nine times. V and J are TRBV18 and TRBJ1-1; D possibly corresponds to TRBD1 (5 bases). Per germline, CDR1 KGHSH and CDR2 LQKENI. The CDR3 sequence is 16 residues long. The V end was cut by 2 bases, the J end by 0 bases, with 13 bases between. The CDR3 DNA is TGTGCCAGCTCACCAGGGGCAGGGAAAATGAACACTGAAGCTTTCTTT. Its protein is CASSPGAGKMNTEAFF.

The rearrangement joins TRBV28 to TRBJ1-5; 11 positions match TRBD1. The J segment lost 0 bases and the V segment lost 5 bases, leaving 3 bases of the junction unmatched. Per the germline V gene, CDR1 is MDHEN and CDR2 is SYDVKM. This CDR3 contains 16 residues. CDR3 sequence: CASSRTGGPSNQPQHF. CDR3 DNA sequence: TGTGCCAGCAGTCGGACAGGGGGCCCTAGCAATCAGCCCCAGCATTTT.

This clone appeared a few times. This chain joins TRBV30 and TRBJ2-3; 8 nucleotides match TRBD1. The CDR3 is 17 amino acids. V shed 3 bases and J 0 bases; nucleotides not matched to a gene: 11. CDR1 is GTSNPN, CDR2 SVGIG, per germline (reference sequence). The CDR3 region is CAWRRYRDRNSTDTQYF. The CDR3 DNA reads as TGTGCCTGGAGGAGATACCGGGACAGGAATAGCACAGATACGCAGTATTTT.

This clone showed up just a few times. CDR3 sequence reads: CASSLFPRTGYNSPLHF. Written as DNA, the CDR3 is TGTGCCAGCAGTTTATTTCCCCGGACAGGTTATAATTCACCCCTCCACTTT. The chain is built from TRBV28 and TRBJ1-6; 7 bases are shared with TRBD1. In germline, CDR1 is MDHEN, CDR2 SYDVKM. CDR3 length: 17 residues. The V segment lost 1 base and the J segment 4 bases; nucleotides outside the gene matches: 7.

This chain uses TRBV5-1 with TRBJ1-1; 9 bases are a match to TRBD1. This CDR3 region has 15 residues. In germline, CDR1 is SGHRS, CDR2 YFSETQ. Germline trimming cut 3 bases from V and 6 bases from J; bases unmatched to any gene: 9. CDR3 region: CASSWTTGGTAEAFF. CDR3 DNA: TGCGCCAGCAGCTGGACGACAGGGGGGACGGCTGAAGCTTTCTTT.

V gene TRBV9 combines with J gene TRBJ2-1; D is possibly TRBD2 (6 bases). V lost 4 bases and J 1 base, leaving 12 bases between the germline ends. Germline V CDR1 and CDR2: SGDLS, YYNGEE. The CDR3 length is 15 residues. The CDR3 DNA reads as TGTGCCAGCAGCCCCGGGACTTCGTCCTACAATGAGCAGTTCTTC. Its translation is CASSPGTSSYNEQFF. The whole variable domain, remainder taken from reference TRBV9 and TRBJ2-1, is DSGVTQTPKHLITATGQRVTLRCSPRSGDLSVYWYQQSLDQGLQFLIQYYNGEERAKGNILERFSAQQFPDLHSELNLSSLELGDSALYFCASSPGTSSYNEQFFGPGTRLTVL.

J is TRBJ2-6 and V is TRBV9, with 8 positions matching TRBD1. Germline V CDR1 and CDR2: SGDLS, YYNGEE. The CDR3 is 14 amino acids. V dropped 4 bases and J dropped 7; count of bases not matched to a gene: 4. The CDR3 is CASSLTGGANVLTF. The DNA for the CDR3 is TGTGCCAGCAGCCTTACAGGGGGAGCCAACGTCCTGACTTTC.

The chain links TRBV11-2 to TRBJ1-2; TRBD1 might be the D (6 bases). This CDR3 contains 14 residues. Deletions cut 1 base from V and 0 bases from J, with 6 bases between. Germline CDR1 reads SGHAT; CDR2 reads FQNNGV. In DNA, the CDR3 is TGTGCCAGCAGCTTAGGGACAGCTAACTATGGCTACACCTTC. This encodes CASSLGTANYGYTF.

V gene TRBV7-9 combines with J gene TRBJ1-6; 10 bases line up with TRBD1. This CDR3 has 15 amino acids. Germline trimming cut 4 bases from V and 7 bases from J; bases unmatched to any gene: 4. CDR1 and CDR2 from the germline V gene are SEHNR and FQNEAQ (reference sequence). This chain's CDR3 is CASSSRQGANSPLHF. The CDR3 DNA follows: TGTGCCAGCAGCTCCCGACAGGGGGCGAATTCACCCCTCCACTTT.

The CDR3 sequence is CASRGPLVDTDTQYF. The CDR3 DNA reads TGTGCCAGTAGGGGCCCACTAGTCGACACAGATACGCAGTATTTT. The genes are TRBV2 and TRBJ2-3, with D possibly called TRBD1 or TRBD2 (5 bases each). The CDR3 covers 15 residues. V dropped 9 bases and J dropped 2 bases, with 18 bases sitting between them. Germline V gene sequence: CDR1 SNHLY, CDR2 FYNNEI.

This clone was seen only a few times. The CDR3 DNA reads TGCGCCAGCAGCTTATTGGATAATTCACCCCTCCACTTT. Amino acids: CASSLLDNSPLHF. V gene TRBV5-1 combines with J gene TRBJ1-6; no clear D gene. This CDR3 comprises 13 residues. The germline CDR1 and CDR2 sequences are SGHRS and YFSETQ. V was pared by 2 bases and J by 5 bases, with 5 bases between. Looking up the rest from reference TRBV5-1 and TRBJ1-6 gives the full variable domain: KAGVTQTPRYLIKTRGQQVTLSCSPISGHRSVSWYQQTPGQGLQFLFEYFSETQRNKGNFPGRFSGRQFSNSRSEMNVSTLELGDSALYLCASSLLDNSPLHFGNGTRLTVT.

The chain is built from TRBV19 and TRBJ1-5, with TRBD1 matching over 7 bases. After removal of 1 base from V and 9 bases from J, the junction contained 6 bases not matched to a gene. Germline CDR1 is LNHDA and CDR2 is SQIVND (reference sequence). The CDR3 is 14 amino acids. This chain's CDR3 is CASSIGTGEGPQHF. The DNA of the CDR3 is TGTGCCAGTAGTATAGGGACAGGAGAAGGGCCCCAGCATTTT.

V usage is TRBV11-2 and J usage is TRBJ2-7; 8 positions match TRBD1. The CDR3 loop spans 13 amino acids. Looked up from germline, CDR1 is SGHAT and CDR2 is FQNNGV. The V and J ends lost 5 bases and 6 bases, in that order; junction bases with no gene match: 6. The CDR3 reads CASSGTGAGEQYF. The CDR3 nucleotides are TGTGCCAGCAGCGGGACAGGCGCCGGCGAGCAGTACTTC.

This clone has more than one count but fewer than ten. The V and J genes are TRBV2 and TRBJ1-6; 7 bases align to TRBD1. This CDR3 has 15 amino acids. Trimming at V came to 6 bases and at J to 10 bases, leaving 12 bases not matched to a gene. Germline CDR1 SNHLY, CDR2 FYNNEI. CDR3 sequence reads: CASRLEPRGLSPLHF. The CDR3 DNA reads as TGTGCCAGCAGGCTTGAGCCAAGGGGGCTGTCACCCCTCCACTTT.

The CDR3 here is CAWSAHRVGDEQYF. Here the CDR3 DNA reads TGTGCCTGGAGTGCCCACAGGGTCGGGGACGAGCAGTACTTC. The chain is built from TRBV30 and TRBJ2-7; D might be TRBD1 (6 bases). This CDR3 has 14 residues. V was pared by 1 base and J by 5 bases, with 15 bases between. CDR1 is GTSNPN, CDR2 SVGIG, per germline (reference sequence).

The CDR3 sequence is CASREQGAAFF. The DNA of the CDR3 is TGTGCCAGCAGGGAACAGGGGGCGGCTTTCTTT. The rearrangement links TRBV28 to TRBJ1-1; 9 bases fit TRBD1. From germline, CDR1 is MDHEN and CDR2 SYDVKM. Germline trimming cut 6 bases from V and 11 bases from J; bases unmatched to any gene: 4. This CDR3 contains 11 residues. The whole variable domain, filled in from reference TRBV28 and TRBJ1-1, reads DVKVTQSSRYLVKRTGEKVFLECVQDMDHENMFWYRQDPGLGLRLIYFSYDVKMKEKGDIPEGYSVSREKKERFSLILESASTNQTSMYLCASREQGAAFFGQGTRLTVV.

This clone was detected a few times. This sequence joins TRBV18 and TRBJ2-7, with 7 bases lining up with TRBD1. This CDR3 spans 14 amino acids. The V and J ends lost 3 bases and 3 bases, in that order; junction bases with no gene match: 5. Germline V CDR1 and CDR2: KGHSH, LQKENI. Written as DNA, the CDR3 is TGTGCCAGCTCACCGCCGACAGGGCGCTACGAGCAGTACTTC. Translating it yields CASSPPTGRYEQYF.

This clone was counted between two and nine times. This chain joins TRBV7-2 and TRBJ1-1; D is unresolved. From germline, CDR1 is SGHTA and CDR2 FQGNSA. The CDR3 is 15 amino acids. Trimming left V 5 bases short and J 0 bases short, with 13 bases between. The CDR3, as DNA: TGTGCCAGCAGCAAAACCGGACTGGTGAACACTGAAGCTTTCTTT. It specifies CASSKTGLVNTEAFF.

The chain couples TRBV2 to TRBJ1-2, with D uncertain. Trimming took off 6 bases at V and 3 bases at J, with 2 bases between the two ends. The CDR3 runs 10 residues. Germline CDR1 reads SNHLY; CDR2 reads FYNNEI. This CDR3 is CASRDYGYTF. The CDR3 DNA is TGTGCCAGCAGGGACTATGGCTACACCTTC.

The J gene is TRBJ1-1, the V gene TRBV18; maybe TRBD1 (6 bases). CDR1 KGHSH and CDR2 LQKENI come from the germline V gene. The CDR3 contains 15 residues. Trimming removed 4 bases at V and 3 bases at J, with 15 bases between. CDR3 nucleotides: TGTGCCAGCTCACTCCAACGACAGGTGGACACTGAAGCTTTCTTT. This encodes CASSLQRQVDTEAFF.

The chain uses TRBV30 and TRBJ2-7; no firm D call. The CDR3 has 13 residues. The germline CDR1 and CDR2 sequences are GTSNPN and SVGIG (reference sequence). V was pared by 2 bases and J by 1 base, with 9 bases between. The CDR3 sequence is CAWSLQSSYEQYF. The CDR3 DNA reads as TGTGCCTGGAGTTTACAGTCATCCTACGAGCAGTACTTC.

The V and J genes are TRBV11-1 and TRBJ2-1; 9 positions agree with TRBD2. CDR1 and CDR2 (germline): SGHAT, FQDESV (reference sequence). The V segment lost 3 bases and the J segment 4 bases; nucleotides outside the gene matches: 4. CDR3 length: 15 residues. The CDR3 reads CASSFGGGVYNEQFF. The CDR3 nucleotides are TGTGCCAGCAGCTTCGGCGGGGGGGTATACAATGAGCAGTTCTTC.

A few counts support this clone. V is TRBV6-5 and J is TRBJ2-7; the D gene could be TRBD1 or TRBD2 (5 bases each). Germline V gene data show CDR1 as MNHEY and CDR2 as SVGAGI. The CDR3 spans 14 residues. With 5 bases removed from V and 6 bases from J, the gap between germline ends came to 17 bases. Here the CDR3 reads CASSTPGSGGEQYF. The CDR3 DNA reads TGTGCCAGCAGTACCCCGGGCTCTGGGGGCGAGCAGTACTTC.

V and J are TRBV6-5 and TRBJ1-1; TRBD1 matches 7 bases. The V and J ends lost 4 bases and 6 bases, in that order; junction bases with no gene match: 8. The germline V gene has CDR1 MNHEY and CDR2 SVGAGI. This CDR3 has 14 amino acids. The CDR3 here is CASSSGGGWSEAFF. The DNA for the CDR3 is TGTGCCAGCAGTTCAGGAGGGGGCTGGTCTGAAGCTTTCTTT.

A few counts support this clone. This chain links TRBV4-1 with TRBJ2-3, with a possible D match to TRBD1 (5 bases). The germline V gene encodes CDR1 MGHRA and CDR2 YSYEKL. The CDR3 is made up of 14 amino acids. V lost 1 base and J lost 6, with 11 bases in between. Here the CDR3 DNA reads TGCGCCAGCAGCCAAGGTGGGGCAGGGGATACGCAGTATTTT. It translates to CASSQGGAGDTQYF.

The genes are TRBV6-6 and TRBJ1-1; unclear D gene. The germline CDR1 and CDR2 sequences are MNHNY and SVGAGI (reference sequence). The CDR3 totals 11 residues. V lost 6 bases to trimming and J lost 5 bases, with 7 bases between them. The CDR3 DNA is TGTGCCAGCAGCCGGAAAACTGAAGCTTTCTTT. Amino acids: CASSRKTEAFF.

This clone was seen once. The chain recombines TRBV12-5 with TRBJ1-2, with D possibly TRBD1 on 6 matching bases. CDR1 is LGHNT, CDR2 FRNRAP, per germline. The V end was cut by 5 bases, the J end by 2 bases, with 12 bases between. The CDR3 is 14 residues long. CDR3 nucleotide sequence: TGTGCTAGTGGTCATAATACAGGGAACTATGGCTACACCTTC. It specifies CASGHNTGNYGYTF.